The clone carrying this T cell receptor (beta chain) was picked up a small number of times. Its antigen remains unidentified. The authors sorted CD4+ naive, central memory, regulatory and stem cell-like memory cells via CD45RO/CCR7/CD25/CD127/CD95/CD27. This entry belongs to a study of beta chain features in type 1 diabetes. Sequenced material consisted of expressed TCRB transcripts (all of the isolated RNA was reverse transcribed). TCRdb's copy holds only in-frame clones and misses some; the assay was immunoSEQ multiplex PCR. The sample consists of about 26,000 clones, about 45% of them appearing once. Findings and caveats of the study: Highly expressing activated T cells could be over-counted with a cDNA template. Researchers report that Type 1 diabetes patients had moderately but significantly shorter TCRB CDR3s across all four CD4+ subsets.

The sequenced sample was stem cell memory CD4+ T cells from blood. The origin of this receptor is a man aged 30 to 45 with type 1 diabetes.

CDR3 bases: TGTGCCAGCAGTGACGGAGACTATGGCTACACCTTC. Its protein product is CASSDGDYGYTF. The gene calls are TRBV2 and TRBJ1-2, with D unclear. Germline V gene sequence: CDR1 SNHLY, CDR2 FYNNEI. The ends were cut back, 3 bases at V and 3 bases at J, with 5 bases in the middle. The CDR3 has 12 residues.